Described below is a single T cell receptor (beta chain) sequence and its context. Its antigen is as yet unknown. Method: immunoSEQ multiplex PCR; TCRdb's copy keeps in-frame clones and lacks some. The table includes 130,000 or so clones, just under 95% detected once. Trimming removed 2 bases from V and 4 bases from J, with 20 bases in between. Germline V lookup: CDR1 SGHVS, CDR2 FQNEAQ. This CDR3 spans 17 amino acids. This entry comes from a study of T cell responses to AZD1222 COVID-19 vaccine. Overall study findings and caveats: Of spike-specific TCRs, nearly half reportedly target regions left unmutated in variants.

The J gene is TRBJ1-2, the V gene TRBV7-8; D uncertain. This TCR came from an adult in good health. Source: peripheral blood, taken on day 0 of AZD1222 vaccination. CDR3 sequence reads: CASSLSGRGSLIYGYTF. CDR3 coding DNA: TGTGCCAGCAGCTTAAGTGGCCGAGGCAGCCTAATCTATGGCTACACCTTC.